Sequencing of this TCR beta chain was carried out in a study of cytotoxic CD8 clonotypes in ibrutinib-treated CLL. Study in general: There were roughly 12 relapsed/refractory patients and about 14 treatment-naive patients, and around 18 were IGHV unmutated. Averaging across samples gave roughly 260,000 productive templates and fewer than 100,000 productive rearrangements. Points from the study as a whole: Elevated clonality accompanied ibrutinib response, with a return toward baseline values at progression. Baseline clonality was higher than in age-matched healthy donors and moved in step with circulating CD8+ T-cell counts.

For this clone: Its target is not known.

CDR1 and CDR2 (germline): MNHEY, SMNVEV (reference sequence). The CDR3 is made up of 15 amino acids. V was shortened by 5 bases and J by 4 bases, with 12 bases between the two germline ends. The table came from immunoSEQ multiplex PCR; TCRdb's copy has only in-frame clones and leaves some out. The sample contains roughly 180,000 clones, over 60% of which appear only once. This TCR was recovered from a human donor with chronic lymphocytic leukemia. The rearrangement joins TRBV27 to TRBJ2-6; D tentatively reads TRBD1 or TRBD2 (5 bases each). Source: PBMCs, taken after 24 months of ibrutinib treatment. The CDR3, as DNA: TGTGCCAGCAGTCACGGGGCGTCGGGGGCCAACGTCCTGACTTTC. It codes for CASSHGASGANVLTF.